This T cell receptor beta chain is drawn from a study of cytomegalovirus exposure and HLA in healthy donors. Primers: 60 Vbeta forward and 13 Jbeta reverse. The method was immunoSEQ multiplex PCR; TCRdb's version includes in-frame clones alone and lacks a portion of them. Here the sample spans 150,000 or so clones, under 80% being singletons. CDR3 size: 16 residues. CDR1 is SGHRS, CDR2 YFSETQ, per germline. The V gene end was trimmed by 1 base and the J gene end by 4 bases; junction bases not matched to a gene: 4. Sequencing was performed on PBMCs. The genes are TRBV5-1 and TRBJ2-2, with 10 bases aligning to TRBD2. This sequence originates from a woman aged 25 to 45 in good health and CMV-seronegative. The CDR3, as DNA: TGCGCCAGCAGCTTGCTAGCGGGGGCACCCACCGGGGAGCTGTTTTTT. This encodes CASSLLAGAPTGELFF.